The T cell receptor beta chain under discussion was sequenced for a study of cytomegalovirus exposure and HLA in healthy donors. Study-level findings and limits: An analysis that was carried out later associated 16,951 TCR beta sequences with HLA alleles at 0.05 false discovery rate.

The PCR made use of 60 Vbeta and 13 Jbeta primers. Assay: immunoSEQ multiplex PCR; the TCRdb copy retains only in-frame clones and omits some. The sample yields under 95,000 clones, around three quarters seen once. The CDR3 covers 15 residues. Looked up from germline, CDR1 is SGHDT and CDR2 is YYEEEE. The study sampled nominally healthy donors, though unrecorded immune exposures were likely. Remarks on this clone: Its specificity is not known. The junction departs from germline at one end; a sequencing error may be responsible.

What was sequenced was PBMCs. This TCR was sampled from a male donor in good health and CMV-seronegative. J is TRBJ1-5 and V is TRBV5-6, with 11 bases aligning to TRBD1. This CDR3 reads CASSLGQGVNQPQHF. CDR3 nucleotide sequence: TGTGCCAGCAGTTTGGGACAGGGGGTCAATCAGCCCCAGCATTTT.